The entry below gives a single T cell receptor (beta chain) sequence along with its context. Antigen unknown. Expressed TCRB transcripts were sequenced after all isolated RNA was converted to cDNA. Generated by immunoSEQ multiplex PCR, the TCRdb table keeps only in-frame clones and is missing some. This table holds 110,000 or so clones, under 40% found once. The sample originates from a study of beta chain features in type 1 diabetes. CDR3 length equals 16 residues. Unmatched junction bases numbered 5, after V lost 1 base and J lost 4 bases. Germline V gene data show CDR1 as LGHNT and CDR2 as FRNRAP. Study-wide points: A closer apparent resemblance between naive, central memory and Treg TCRB repertoires was seen in patients than in healthy donors.

Blood was drawn once from each donor into heparinised tubes. The draws averaged roughly 120 mL. The TCR was taken from a woman under 30 in good health. The J gene is TRBJ2-7, the V gene TRBV12-5; 12 bases agree with TRBD2. The specimen was stem cell memory CD4+ T cells from blood. CDR3 region: CASGLATSGSLYEQYF. As DNA, the CDR3 is TGTGCTAGTGGTTTGGCGACTAGCGGGAGCCTATACGAGCAGTACTTC.